A selection of T cell receptor beta chains follows, all from one sample in a study of blood T cell repertoires in COVID-19. Generated by immunoSEQ multiplex PCR, the TCRdb table keeps only in-frame clones and is missing some. This sample carries around 60,000 clones, about 80% of them seen once, and the ten largest clones take about a fifth. Sequencing was performed on peripheral blood. The receptors were sampled from a man in his thirties or forties with COVID-19, enrolled during active disease. The conserved cysteine and the conserved F or W are not part of the CDR3 here.

V,J,CDR3
TRBV7-2,TRBJ2-1,ASRYSNSYNEQF
TRBV7-9,TRBJ2-1,ASSLLGGYNEQF
TRBV6-2/TRBV6-3,TRBJ1-2,ASSLQSNYGYT
TRBV27,TRBJ1-3,ASSRPGGNTIY
TRBV7-9,TRBJ1-2,ASSLGPLQGYGYT
TRBV7-2,TRBJ1-2,ASSFAGTEGYT
TRBV6-6,TRBJ2-2,ASSPAGPRGDTGELF
TRBV19,TRBJ2-6,ASSIVTGANVLT
TRBV29-1,TRBJ2-7,SVTPSGQETYEQY
TRBV7-9,TRBJ2-5,ASSLAHLGGRLQETQY
TRBV2,TRBJ2-5,ASSDQGAQETQY
TRBV29-1,TRBJ2-7,SVQTGSNEQY
TRBV6-4,TRBJ2-3,ASSPGSTDTQY
TRBV28,TRBJ2-2,ASRGQTSTGELF
TRBV5-4,TRBJ1-2,ASSLPGDYGYT
TRBV7-9,TRBJ1-5,ASSSHTGTGLQPQH
TRBV2,TRBJ1-2,ASSSGQNYGYT
TRBV5-5,TRBJ1-3,ASSLAADRGSGNTIY
TRBV2,TRBJ1-5,ASSPRGGNQPQH
TRBV6-5,TRBJ2-7,ASGGSASYEQY
TRBV28,TRBJ1-2,ASSLIQEDYGYT
TRBV7-9,TRBJ2-1,ASSPTGDEQF
TRBV7-9,TRBJ2-7,ASSWGVYEQY
TRBV12-3/TRBV12-4,TRBJ2-5,ASSLRLQETQY
TRBV10-3,TRBJ2-1,AISPNLRLAGEPYNEQF
TRBV2,TRBJ1-1,ASAGDRGFFEDTEAF
TRBV7-9,TRBJ1-1,ASSSQGYTEAF
TRBV14,TRBJ1-6,ASSLTGRNSPLH
TRBV5-1,TRBJ1-6,ASSDGQGGNSPLH
TRBV30,TRBJ1-2,AWNRDSRYGYT
TRBV19,TRBJ1-5,ASSMDRGRQPQH
TRBV29-1,TRBJ2-1,SVEGLPNEQF
TRBV20-1,TRBJ2-3,SASMSGERADTQY
TRBV5-1,TRBJ2-3,ASRWTSGHTDTQY
TRBV10-2,TRBJ2-5,ASSGDSASEETQY
TRBV19,TRBJ1-1,ASTLTPGVTRAF
TRBV30,TRBJ2-5,AWSRDYLQETQY
TRBV5-1,TRBJ1-2,ASSDRDTSYGYT
TRBV6-1,TRBJ2-7,ASSEAADEQY
TRBV10-1,TRBJ2-5,ASSEYSGVQETQY
TRBV12-3/TRBV12-4,TRBJ2-2,ASNDRVDGELF
TRBV23-1,TRBJ1-6,ASSQSRTGNSPLH
TRBV19,TRBJ2-7,ASSTGEFWSSYEQY
TRBV10-3,TRBJ2-3,AISETGGATDTQY
TRBV3-1/TRBV3-2,TRBJ1-4,FRGNNATNEKLF
TRBV7-9,TRBJ1-4,ASSASGATNEKLF
TRBV4-2,TRBJ2-2,ASSPNPITNTGELF
TRBV7-8,TRBJ2-7,ASSRDRGTSYEQY
TRBV14,TRBJ1-2,ASSQEQRGHGYT
TRBV10-3,TRBJ2-5,AIRAGLQETQY
TRBV6-1,TRBJ1-5,ASSEVSQSNQPQH
TRBV5-1,TRBJ2-2,ASSLRGQGAYGELF
TRBV29-1,TRBJ2-5,SVEVSGRARGTQY
TRBV29-1,TRBJ2-1,SVEPLRAGLF
TRBV5-4,TRBJ2-7,ASSLVWGQGVHEQY
TRBV6-5,TRBJ1-1,ASSTGQEAF
TRBV6-1,TRBJ1-5,ASSELGARGNQPQH
TRBV4-2,TRBJ2-2,ASSPGRTRARTGELF
TRBV3-1/TRBV3-2,TRBJ1-2,ASSQDEAGYT
TRBV7-9,TRBJ2-1,ASSGQGGVGFREQF